Each of the 18 T cell receptor beta chains below was sequenced from the same sample in a study of cytomegalovirus exposure and HLA in healthy donors. The PCR made use of 60 Vbeta and 13 Jbeta primers. Sequencing was performed with immunoSEQ multiplex PCR; in TCRdb, only in-frame clones are kept and a portion is missing. The sample lists around 130,000 clones; about 70% were seen once. The specimen sequenced was PBMCs. These receptors were obtained from a middle-aged woman in good health and CMV-seropositive.

In this sample, this clone turned up once. CDR3 sequence (DNA): TGTGCCAGCAGCTTAGTAACTAGCGGGAGTAATGAGCAGTACTTC. It codes for CASSLVTSGSNEQYF. The genes are TRBV11-2 and TRBJ2-7; 11 bases line up with TRBD2. The germline V gene encodes CDR1 SGHAT and CDR2 FQNNGV. V gave up 1 base and J gave up 7 bases; unmatched junction bases: 6. The CDR3 runs 15 residues.

V is TRBV30 and J is TRBJ1-1; TRBD1 agrees at 10 bases. The junction had 8 bases not matched to a gene; V was cut back by 3 bases and J by 10 bases. This CDR3 has 13 amino acids. Germline CDR1 GTSNPN, CDR2 SVGIG (reference sequence). The CDR3 protein is CAWSAGQGLVAFF. The CDR3 bases are TGTGCCTGGAGCGCGGGACAGGGGTTAGTAGCTTTCTTT.

The CDR3 region has the DNA TGTGCCAGCAGTTTCGGGGACAGTCGAAGAAACTATGGCTACACCTTC. Translated: CASSFGDSRRNYGYTF. The J gene is TRBJ1-2, the V gene TRBV28, with TRBD1 matching 7 bases. This CDR3 has 16 amino acids. Germline trimming cut 3 bases from V and 2 bases from J; bases unmatched to any gene: 9. Germline V gives CDR1 MDHEN, CDR2 SYDVKM.

The gene calls are TRBV2 and TRBJ1-6; D ambiguous. CDR3 length: 15 residues. V shed 6 bases and J shed 5 bases, with 14 bases lying between them. Germline lookup yields CDR1 SNHLY and CDR2 FYNNEI. The chain's CDR3 is CASSATQNHNSPLHF. CDR3 nucleotide sequence: TGTGCCAGCAGCGCTACACAGAACCATAATTCACCCCTCCACTTT. Full variable domain (rest looked up from reference TRBV2 and TRBJ1-6): EPEVTQTPSHQVTQMGQEVILRCVPISNHLYFYWYRQILGQKVEFLVSFYNNEISEKSEIFDDQFSVERPDGSNFTLKIRSTKLEDSAMYFCASSATQNHNSPLHFGNGTRLTVT.

This rearrangement joins TRBV5-1 to TRBJ2-1; D may be TRBD1 (5 bases). The CDR3 has 15 residues. CDR1 and CDR2 from the germline V gene are SGHRS and YFSETQ. Trimming left V 3 bases short and J 5 bases short, with 15 bases between. This CDR3 is CASSWGPPTNNEQFF. CDR3 DNA sequence: TGCGCCAGCAGCTGGGGCCCACCCACCAACAATGAGCAGTTCTTC.

The rearrangement uses TRBV10-1 and TRBJ1-1, with TRBD1 identical over 7 bases. Trimming took 10 bases from V and 4 from J; bases not matched to a gene: 9. The CDR3 length is 13 residues. Per the germline V gene, CDR1 is WNHNN and CDR2 is SYGVQD (reference sequence). In nucleotides, the CDR3 is TGCGCCACCCCCGGACAGGACTCCACTGAAGCTTTCTTT. This sequence encodes CATPGQDSTEAFF.

The chain is built from TRBV11-2 and TRBJ2-5; possibly TRBD2 for D (5 bases). CDR1 SGHAT and CDR2 FQNNGV come from the germline V gene. V dropped 4 bases and J dropped 2 bases, with 17 bases sitting between them. The CDR3 sequence is 16 residues long. CDR3 sequence (DNA): TGTGCCAGCAGCTCCTTACGACGGGGTAGGCAAGAGACCCAGTACTTC. Encoded protein: CASSSLRRGRQETQYF.

The V gene is TRBV19, the J gene TRBJ1-1; TRBD1 might be the D (5 bases). Trimming pared 7 bases from V and 3 bases from J, leaving 9 bases between. CDR1 is LNHDA, CDR2 SQIVND, per germline (reference sequence). This CDR3 spans 12 amino acids. CDR3 sequence (DNA): TGTGCCAGTATGGACACCTACACTGAAGCTTTCTTT. Amino acids: CASMDTYTEAFF.

This chain uses TRBV6-5 with TRBJ1-1; 9 bases line up with TRBD1. CDR3 length equals 13 residues. Trimming took 4 bases from V and 4 from J; bases not matched to a gene: 1. Germline V gene data show CDR1 as MNHEY and CDR2 as SVGAGI. DNA for the CDR3: TGTGCCAGCAGTTTGGACAGGGGCACTGAAGCTTTCTTT. Its translation: CASSLDRGTEAFF.

This clone was counted once. The CDR3 sequence: CASSPRQGPTYEQYF. The CDR3 nucleotides read TGTGCCAGCAGCCCGCGACAGGGACCAACCTACGAGCAGTACTTC. This rearrangement joins TRBV7-9 to TRBJ2-7; 7 bases are a match to TRBD1. The CDR3 is 15 residues long. The germline V gene encodes CDR1 SEHNR and CDR2 FQNEAQ (reference sequence). V lost 5 bases, J lost 2 bases, and 9 bases stayed unmatched.

The chain employs TRBV18 and TRBJ1-4; 7 bases line up with TRBD1. Germline trimming cut 3 bases from V and 0 bases from J; bases unmatched to any gene: 4. The CDR3 covers 16 residues. Germline V gene sequence: CDR1 KGHSH, CDR2 LQKENI. The CDR3 protein is CASSPRQGATNEKLFF. In nucleotides, the CDR3 is TGTGCCAGCTCACCGAGGCAGGGGGCAACTAATGAAAAACTGTTTTTT.

V usage is TRBV25-1 and J usage is TRBJ2-7; no firm D call. Trimming shortened V by 5 bases and J by 3 bases, and 5 bases separated the two germline ends. This CDR3 comprises 11 residues. Germline CDR1 reads MGHDK; CDR2 reads SYGVNS. CDR3 coding DNA: TGTGCCAGCAGTTCTCTCTACGAGCAGTACTTC. Protein product: CASSSLYEQYF.

This clone was detected once. V gene TRBV12-5 combines with J gene TRBJ2-1, with TRBD1 matching 7 bases. The length of the CDR3 is 15 residues. Germline CDR1 and CDR2: LGHNT and FRNRAP. The trim removed 1 base at V and 6 bases at J, leaving 6 bases unmatched. The CDR3 loop is CASGLEGGRGNEQFF. The CDR3 DNA reads TGTGCTAGTGGTTTGGAAGGGGGCCGCGGCAATGAGCAGTTCTTC.

The genes are TRBV6-1 and TRBJ1-2; D uncertain. The CDR3 has 15 amino acids. Trimming cost V 3 bases and J 6 bases, with 17 bases left between them. Germline CDR1 is MNHNS and CDR2 is SASEGT. This chain's CDR3 is CASSDVFQSPNGYTF. CDR3 sequence (DNA): TGTGCCAGCAGTGATGTATTCCAGTCCCCCAATGGCTACACCTTC.

V usage is TRBV6-5 and J usage is TRBJ2-7; a weak D match, TRBD1 (5 bases). This CDR3 has 12 residues. From germline, CDR1 is MNHEY and CDR2 SVGAGI. Here the CDR3 reads CATGWGRDEQYF. The CDR3 coding sequence is TGTGCTACAGGATGGGGCAGGGACGAGCAGTACTTC.

The rearrangement links TRBV5-1 to TRBJ2-1; 7 positions match TRBD2. This CDR3 is built from 15 residues. V lost 0 bases to trimming and J lost 2 bases; unmatched junction nucleotides: 2. CDR1 is SGHRS, CDR2 YFSETQ, per germline. This CDR3 reads CASSLASGTYNEQFF. The CDR3 nucleotides read TGCGCCAGCAGCTTGGCTAGCGGTACCTACAATGAGCAGTTCTTC.

This clone was recorded once. This rearrangement joins TRBV29-1 to TRBJ2-7, with TRBD1 matching 7 bases. CDR1 SQVTM and CDR2 ANQGSEA come from the germline V gene. The ends lost 3 bases at V and 5 bases at J; junction bases unmatched: 7. There are 13 residues in the CDR3. The DNA of the CDR3 is TGCAGCGTTGACCGACAGGGTAGCGACGAGCAGTACTTC. This gives the protein CSVDRQGSDEQYF.

This rearrangement joins TRBV5-4 to TRBJ2-7; 10 nucleotides match TRBD1. The CDR3 runs 14 residues. Germline V gene lookup returns CDR1 SGHNT and CDR2 YYREEE (reference sequence). With V trimmed by 3 bases and J by 4 bases, 4 bases remained unmatched. Written as DNA, the CDR3 is TGTGCCAGCAGCTCGCGGGACAGGGGATACGAGCAGTACTTC. It yields the protein CASSSRDRGYEQYF. Combining the CDR3 with reference TRBV5-4 and TRBJ2-7 gives the whole variable domain ETGVTQSPTHLIKTRGQQVTLRCSSQSGHNTVSWYQQALGQGPQFIFQYYREEENGRGNFPPRFSGLQFPNYSSELNVNALELDDSALYLCASSSRDRGYEQYFGPGTRLTVT.